A selection of T cell receptor beta chains follows, all from one sample in a study of control samples from healthy donors and cancer patients. Using immunoSEQ multiplex PCR, the repertoire was profiled, and TCRdb retains in-frame clones only, with some absent. The sample contains over 150,000 clones, approximately 94% of which appear only once. Sequencing was done on a sample of blood. The receptor source for this set is a man aged 40-55 years in good health. Each CDR3 is given with its conserved first and last residue. D genes are given only for firm matches.

d_gene	v_gene	j_gene	CDR3nt	CDR3aa
NA	TRBV6-2/TRBV6-3	TRBJ2-3	TGTGCCAGCAGCCGAACTGGGGTCCGAGATACGCAGTATTTT	CASSRTGVRDTQYF
TRBD2	TRBV7-8	TRBJ2-1	TGTGCCAGCAGCGTCGGACTAGCGGGGGCCAACTACAATGAGCAGTTCTTC	CASSVGLAGANYNEQFF
TRBD2	TRBV6-5	TRBJ2-3	TGTGCCAGCAAGTGGGGGGGAGGGACAGATACGCAGTATTTT	CASKWGGGTDTQYF
NA	TRBV7-3	TRBJ1-2	TGTGCCAGCAGCTTAAGGTCAGGGGACGGCTACACCTTC	CASSLRSGDGYTF
TRBD1	TRBV7-2	TRBJ1-5	TGTGCCAGCAGCTTAGCAGGGGGCGGGCAGCCCCAGCATTTT	CASSLAGGGQPQHF
TRBD1	TRBV5-1	TRBJ2-3	TGCGCCAGCAGCATGACAGGGGCCCACACAGATACGCAGTATTTT	CASSMTGAHTDTQYF
NA	TRBV5-5	TRBJ2-1	TGTGCCAGCAGCTTACTCGGACAGATCCATATGAATGAGCAGTTCTTC	CASSLLGQIHMNEQFF
NA	TRBV21-1	TRBJ2-1	TGTGCCAGCAGCAAAGAAGATGAGCAGTTCTTC	CASSKEDEQFF
TRBD1	TRBV28	TRBJ1-4	TGTGCCAGCAGACCCACAGGGGAGGGGCATGAAAAACTGTTTTTT	CASRPTGEGHEKLFF
NA	TRBV30	TRBJ1-1	TGTGCCTGGAGTACCCAGGTTGCTGAAGCTTTCTTT	CAWSTQVAEAFF
NA	TRBV28	TRBJ1-3	TGTGCCAGCAGTTTATCACAGGGAAGCTCTGGAAACACCATATATTTT	CASSLSQGSSGNTIYF